Presented here are 13 T cell receptor beta chains from one specimen sequenced in a study of blood T cell repertoires in COVID-19. Using immunoSEQ multiplex PCR, the repertoire was profiled, and TCRdb retains in-frame clones only, with some absent. The sample shows around 300,000 clones, around 90% of them seen only once. The sequenced sample consisted of peripheral blood. These TCRs come from a woman between 40 and 50 years old with COVID-19, enrolled during active disease.

The chain couples TRBV2 to TRBJ1-1; D gene unclear. V lost 6 bases and J lost 5, with 10 bases in between. This CDR3 has 12 amino acids. Germline loops: CDR1 SNHLY, CDR2 FYNNEI. Here the CDR3 reads CASSTPGTEAFF. The CDR3 nucleotides are TGTGCCAGCAGCACCCCCGGGACTGAAGCTTTCTTT.

This rearrangement joins TRBV29-1 to TRBJ2-7, with 9 bases fitting TRBD1. Trimming removed 6 bases from V and 5 bases from J; junction bases left unmatched: 5. The germline CDR1 and CDR2 sequences are SQVTM and ANQGSEA. The CDR3 is 12 residues long. CDR3 protein: CSVGTGRNEQYF. The CDR3 nucleotides are TGCAGCGTGGGGACAGGGAGGAACGAGCAGTACTTC.

In this sample, this clone turned up once. This chain uses TRBV14 with TRBJ2-1; TRBD2 might be the D (5 bases). The CDR3 is made up of 14 amino acids. CDR1 is SGHDN and CDR2 is FVKESK in the germline V gene. The V and J ends lost 6 bases and 6 bases respectively, with 15 bases between them. The CDR3 loop reads CASSLSGVSNEQFF. CDR3 DNA: TGTGCCAGCAGTCTTTCCGGGGTTAGCAATGAGCAGTTCTTC. Full variable domain (remainder filled in from reference TRBV14 and TRBJ2-1): EAGVTQFPSHSVIEKGQTVTLRCDPISGHDNLYWYRRVMGKEIKFLLHFVKESKQDESGMPNNRFLAERTGGTYSTLKVQPAELEDSGVYFCASSLSGVSNEQFFGPGTRLTVL.

The chain carries TRBV15 and TRBJ2-1; D gene unclear. The CDR3 runs to 15 residues. V was trimmed by 4 bases and J by 0 bases, leaving 10 bases between them. Germline CDR1 reads LNHNV; CDR2 reads YYDKDF (reference sequence). The CDR3 bases are TGTGCCACCAGCACCGACTGGAGCTCCTACAATGAGCAGTTCTTC. The encoded protein is CATSTDWSSYNEQFF.

This chain links TRBV7-2 with TRBJ2-3; 8 bases map to TRBD1. CDR1 is SGHTA, CDR2 FQGNSA, per germline. This CDR3 region has 18 residues. V shed 5 bases, J shed 6 bases, and the junction held 19 bases outside the gene matches. This CDR3 reads CASSPQIGTGGWSDTQYF. The CDR3 bases are TGTGCCAGCAGCCCACAAATCGGGACAGGCGGTTGGAGCGATACGCAGTATTTT.

This chain links TRBV6-2 or TRBV6-3 with TRBJ2-5; D not certain. This CDR3 has 14 amino acids. Looked up from germline, CDR1 is MNHEY and CDR2 is SVGEGT. Trimming stripped 5 bases from V and 3 bases from J, with 13 bases between. Here the CDR3 DNA reads TGTGCCAGCAGTCCCCGATTTAGCAAAGAGACCCAGTACTTC. Residues: CASSPRFSKETQYF.

The V call is TRBV12-3 or TRBV12-4, the J call TRBJ1-1; 9 bases are shared with TRBD1. V trimming: 4 bases; J trimming: 5 bases; junction bases outside the gene matches: 2. CDR3 length equals 13 residues. The CDR3 reads CASSSGTGTEAFF. The CDR3 coding sequence is TGTGCCAGCAGTTCAGGGACAGGGACTGAAGCTTTCTTT.

J is TRBJ2-4 and V is TRBV6-5; 9 nucleotides match TRBD1. The germline gives CDR1 MNHEY, CDR2 SVGAGI. V was clipped by 7 bases and J by 8 bases; unmatched bases: 9. The CDR3 loop spans 14 amino acids. CDR3 sequence: CASTLRDRVDIQYF. The CDR3 DNA sequence: TGTGCCAGCACCCTCCGGGACAGGGTTGACATTCAGTACTTC.

Notes on this clone: Without the conserved terminal phenylalanine or tryptophan, this CDR3 likely stems from a read error. The limits of the CDR3 on the DNA are not certain, so only TCRdb's listed CDR3 is given. The chain recombines TRBV12-3 or TRBV12-4 with TRBJ1-1; the D segment call TRBD1 is taken from the table without a DNA check. A total of 12 residues make up the CDR3, ends included. The CDR3 here is CASSLEGTAFSL.

This chain links TRBV28 with TRBJ2-3; no clear D. V was pared by 1 base and J by 0 bases, with 11 bases between. Germline lookup yields CDR1 MDHEN and CDR2 SYDVKM. The CDR3 consists of 16 residues. The CDR3 sequence: CASSLFPLSSTDTQYF. The CDR3 DNA sequence: TGTGCCAGCAGTTTATTCCCGCTTAGCAGCACAGATACGCAGTATTTT.

The rearrangement uses TRBV5-1 and TRBJ2-7; 7 positions match TRBD1. CDR1 and CDR2 (germline): SGHRS, YFSETQ. This CDR3 comprises 14 residues. With V trimmed by 3 bases and J by 5 bases, 8 bases remained unmatched. The CDR3, as DNA: TGCGCCAGCAGCTCGACAGGGATTGTCAACGAGCAGTACTTC. As protein: CASSSTGIVNEQYF.

The chain carries TRBV9 and TRBJ1-2; 9 bases align to TRBD1. J was trimmed by 9 bases and V by 0 bases; bases with no gene match: 6. CDR3 length: 14 amino acids. Germline-derived CDR1 and CDR2 are SGDLS and YYNGEE. This chain's CDR3 is CASSVEGQGRSYTF. CDR3 nucleotides: TGTGCCAGCAGCGTAGAGGGACAGGGTCGTAGCTACACCTTC.

The table lists this clone with a count of one. As DNA, the CDR3 is TGTGCCAGCAAGATAAGGGGAGGAGCGGGGCACTCCTACGAGCAGTACTTC. Amino acids: CASKIRGGAGHSYEQYF. The rearrangement joins TRBV27 to TRBJ2-7, with 7 nucleotides matching TRBD2. The J segment lost 0 bases and the V segment lost 7 bases, leaving 15 bases of the junction unmatched. This CDR3 is 17 amino acids long. CDR1 and CDR2 (germline): MNHEY, SMNVEV (reference sequence).